This entry describes one T cell receptor beta chain. This sample was included in a study of blood T cell repertoires in COVID-19. As for the study in general: Whether acute or convalescent, the COVID-19 samples came from the United States, Italy and Spain. T cells, B-cell-depleted T cells, or PBMCs supplied cDNA or gDNA.

Germline V gene sequence: CDR1 WSHSY, CDR2 SAAADI. The CDR3 covers 16 residues. The germline V and J ends were trimmed by 9 bases and 0 bases, with 20 bases remaining between them. Under the authors' procedure: The assay estimated nucleated cells by amplifying reference gene primers. Using immunoSEQ multiplex PCR, the repertoire was profiled, and TCRdb retains in-frame clones only, with some absent. Clone size and the V and J calls come from that table; the DNA yielded D and trimming. The top ten clones hold approximately 30% of a sample with about 230,000 clones, over 80% of them seen once. The chain combines TRBV10-2 with TRBJ1-1, with D maybe TRBD1 (6 bases). The receptor was isolated from a man in his forties or fifties with acute or convalescent COVID-19. Sequenced input: peripheral blood. The CDR3 region has the DNA TGCGCCAGTACCGTTGGTGGGGGCATGATGAACACTGAAGCTTTCTTT. Amino acids: CASTVGGGMMNTEAFF.